This T cell receptor (beta chain) was captured in a study of technical replicates of blood from a handful of donors. Data came from immunoSEQ multiplex PCR; TCRdb stores just in-frame clones and leaves some out. Here the sample spans approximately 74,000 clones, 80% to 90% being singletons. The CDR3 runs to 15 residues. CDR1 is LNHDA, CDR2 SQIVND, per germline (reference sequence). Trimming shortened V by 5 bases and J by 3 bases, and 14 bases separated the two germline ends. Material for sequencing was PBMCs. The TCR originated in a human donor in good health. Some clones in this sample may be carry-over from other donors' samples. This chain connects TRBV19 to TRBJ1-5; D possibly corresponds to TRBD1 (5 bases). CDR3 nucleotides: TGTGCCAGTAGTCAGGGTCGTGGGTTCAATCAGCCCCAGCATTTT. Protein product: CASSQGRGFNQPQHF.